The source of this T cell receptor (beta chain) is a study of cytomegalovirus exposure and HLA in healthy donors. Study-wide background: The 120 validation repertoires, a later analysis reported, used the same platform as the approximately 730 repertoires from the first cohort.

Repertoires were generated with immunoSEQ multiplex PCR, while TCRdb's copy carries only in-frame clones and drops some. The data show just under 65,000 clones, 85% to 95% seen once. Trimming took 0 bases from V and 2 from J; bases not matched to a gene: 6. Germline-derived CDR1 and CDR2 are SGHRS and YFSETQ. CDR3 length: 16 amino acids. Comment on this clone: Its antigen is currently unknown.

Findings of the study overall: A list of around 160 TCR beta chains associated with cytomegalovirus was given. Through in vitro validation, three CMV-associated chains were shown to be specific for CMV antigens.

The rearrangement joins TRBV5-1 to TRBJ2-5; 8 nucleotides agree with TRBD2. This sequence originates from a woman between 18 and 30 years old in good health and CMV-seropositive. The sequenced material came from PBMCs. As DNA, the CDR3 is TGCGCCAGCAGCTTGGCCGGAGCGGGGGCACAAGAGACCCAGTACTTC. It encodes CASSLAGAGAQETQYF. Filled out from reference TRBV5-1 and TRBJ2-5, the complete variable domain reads KAGVTQTPRYLIKTRGQQVTLSCSPISGHRSVSWYQQTPGQGLQFLFEYFSETQRNKGNFPGRFSGRQFSNSRSEMNVSTLELGDSALYLCASSLAGAGAQETQYFGPGTRLLVL.